This TCR beta chain was observed in a study of T cell responses to AZD1222 COVID-19 vaccine (dated by TCRdb to the early 2020s). Background on the whole study: AZD1222 recipients given second doses at about 4 weeks or at about 12 weeks were pooled, since spike-specific TCR depth and breadth were not found to differ between the two schedules. A total of more than 230 trial participants underwent TCR sequencing, of whom nearly 210 received two doses of AZD1222 and some 25 received two doses of the MenACWY control vaccine. Trial participants were enrolled by age into 18-55, 56-69 and 70-plus year subgroups, with about 150, 28 and 57 TCR-sequenced participants respectively.

The research as a whole found: The 56-69-year group was small, and its depth increase did not reach significance, likely because of low power. Participants were mostly white British, with more females than males. The authors suggested clonal diversity may have been underestimated. Reportedly, almost half of the unique spike-specific TCRs recognized epitopes lying outside the regions that are mutated in the B.1.351 and B.1.1.7 variants. Conclusions about previously exposed vaccinees were limited because only a handful of AZD1222 recipients were SARS-CoV-2 seropositive at baseline. The whole spike protein was spanned by vaccine-associated CD4 TCRs, and dominant responses were seen in regions 160-218 and 743-854. After two AZD1222 doses, both the breadth and the depth of spike-specific TCRs were significantly higher than at day 0 and than in MenACWY recipients. Because no day 14 peak-response samples were available, repertoires were characterized only after the peak T cell response.

This specimen's time point label, interpreted: baseline before first vaccination. Vaccinee samples were obtained from the UK trials COV001 and COV002, which included a single-blind randomized controlled phase 2/3 trial of AZD1222 (ChAdOx1 nCoV-19) in healthy adults. For TCRbeta chain sequencing, PBMC samples from trial participants were taken at day 0 and at day 28 after the second dose. Notes on this clone: What antigen it recognizes has not been identified. No per-base quality is available; no much larger clone lies one base away.

V loses 0 bases of germline sequence and J loses 12 bases, and the interval between the two ends is 17 bases. Reading from cysteine to phenylalanine, the CDR3 counts 13 amino acids. Kept here is only the CDR3 DNA, which spans 39 bases and is read in frame from base 1. Via the germline V gene, CDR1 is SQVTM and CDR2 ANQGSEA. The CDR3 regions of human TCRbeta chains were analyzed by immunosequencing. On the study's bioinformatics: TCRs in the repertoires were matched against a reference library of SARS-CoV-2-specific TCRs that had been generated with the MIRA antigen-specificity platform. Breadth meant the fraction of unique TCRs that were SARS-CoV-2-associated, whereas depth meant the fraction of total T cells that were SARS-CoV-2-associated. Each spike-specific TCR was assigned to its reactive spike region and to a CD4 or CD8 class using the MIRA data. Log10-transformed breadth and depth values were compared by one-way ANOVA with Sidak's multiple comparisons tests. Imported from immuneACCESS, the table was reduced by TCRdb to in-frame sequences with V and J called. These copies leave out some clones; in studies compared against another copy, an unresolved V gene accounts for under half, and the cause of the remainder is not known. The V and J calls and clone size were taken over from that table, and D and trimming were inferred from the DNA. This sample lists roughly 78,000 clones; roughly 80% were detected once. The ten largest clones represent 2.9% of the sample.

The source was peripheral blood, collected on day 0 of AZD1222 vaccination. The chain uses TRBV29-1 and TRBJ1-2; the D gene is not confidently resolved. The TCR sequence derives from an adult in good health. In nucleotides, the sequence is TGCAGCGTTGAAGATCGTGGAGGAAGGGTAAACACCTTC. Its coded protein is CSVEDRGGRVNTF.